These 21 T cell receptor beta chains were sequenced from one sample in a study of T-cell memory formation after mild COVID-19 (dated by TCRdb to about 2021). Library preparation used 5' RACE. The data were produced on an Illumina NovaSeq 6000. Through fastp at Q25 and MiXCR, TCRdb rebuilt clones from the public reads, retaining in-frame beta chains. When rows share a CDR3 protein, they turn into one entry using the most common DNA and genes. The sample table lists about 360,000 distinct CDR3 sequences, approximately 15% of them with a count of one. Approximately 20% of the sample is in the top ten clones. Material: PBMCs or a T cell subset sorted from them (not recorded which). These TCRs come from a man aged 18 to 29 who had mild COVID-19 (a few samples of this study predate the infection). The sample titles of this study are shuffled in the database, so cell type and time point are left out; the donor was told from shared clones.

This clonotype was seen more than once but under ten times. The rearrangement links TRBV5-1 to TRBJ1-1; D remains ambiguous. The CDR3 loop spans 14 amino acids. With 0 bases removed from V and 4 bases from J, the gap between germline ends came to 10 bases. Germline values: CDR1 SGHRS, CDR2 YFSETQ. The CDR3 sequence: CASSLGTPATEAFF. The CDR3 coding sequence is TGCGCCAGCAGCTTGGGGACTCCCGCCACTGAAGCTTTCTTT. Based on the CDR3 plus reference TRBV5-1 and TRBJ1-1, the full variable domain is KAGVTQTPRYLIKTRGQQVTLSCSPISGHRSVSWYQQTPGQGLQFLFEYFSETQRNKGNFPGRFSGRQFSNSRSEMNVSTLELGDSALYLCASSLGTPATEAFFGQGTRLTVV.

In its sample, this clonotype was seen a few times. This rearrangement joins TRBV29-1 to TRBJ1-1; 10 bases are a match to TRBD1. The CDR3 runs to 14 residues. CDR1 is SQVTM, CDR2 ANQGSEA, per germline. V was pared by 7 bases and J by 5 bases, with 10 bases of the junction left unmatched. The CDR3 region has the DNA TGCAGCGCTAACCGGGACAGGGGCACGACTGAAGCTTTCTTT. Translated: CSANRDRGTTEAFF.

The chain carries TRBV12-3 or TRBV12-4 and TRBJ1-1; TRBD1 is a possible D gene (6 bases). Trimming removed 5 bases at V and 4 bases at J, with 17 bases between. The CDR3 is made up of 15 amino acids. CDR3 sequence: CASSISAGVGTEAFF. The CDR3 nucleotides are TGTGCCAGCAGTATCTCGGCAGGGGTGGGCACTGAAGCTTTCTTT.

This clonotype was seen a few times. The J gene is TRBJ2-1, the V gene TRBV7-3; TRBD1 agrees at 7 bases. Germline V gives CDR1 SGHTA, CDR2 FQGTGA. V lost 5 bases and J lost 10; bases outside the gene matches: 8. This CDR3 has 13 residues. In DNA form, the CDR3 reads TGTGCCAGCAGCGACACAGGGGTCGGGGAGCAGTTCTTC. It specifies CASSDTGVGEQFF.

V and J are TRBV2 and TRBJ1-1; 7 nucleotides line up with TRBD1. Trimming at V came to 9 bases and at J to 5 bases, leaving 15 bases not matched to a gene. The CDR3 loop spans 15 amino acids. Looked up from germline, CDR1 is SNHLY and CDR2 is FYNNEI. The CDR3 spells CASTRQGTRVTEAFF. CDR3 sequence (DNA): TGTGCCAGTACACGACAGGGAACCCGAGTGACTGAAGCTTTCTTT. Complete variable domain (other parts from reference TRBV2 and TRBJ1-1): EPEVTQTPSHQVTQMGQEVILRCVPISNHLYFYWYRQILGQKVEFLVSFYNNEISEKSEIFDDQFSVERPDGSNFTLKIRSTKLEDSAMYFCASTRQGTRVTEAFFGQGTRLTVV.

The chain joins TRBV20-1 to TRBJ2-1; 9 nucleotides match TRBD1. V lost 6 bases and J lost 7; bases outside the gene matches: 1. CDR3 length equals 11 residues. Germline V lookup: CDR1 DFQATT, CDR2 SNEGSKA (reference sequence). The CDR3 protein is CSAGQGNEQFF. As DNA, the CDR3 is TGCAGTGCAGGACAGGGGAATGAGCAGTTCTTC.

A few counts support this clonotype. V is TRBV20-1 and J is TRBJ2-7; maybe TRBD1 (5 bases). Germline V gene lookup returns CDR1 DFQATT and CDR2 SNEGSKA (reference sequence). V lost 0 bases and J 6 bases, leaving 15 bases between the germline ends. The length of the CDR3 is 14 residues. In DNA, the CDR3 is TGCAGTGCTAGAGAGGCCGGCAGGGTTATCGAGCAGTACGTC. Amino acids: CSAREAGRVIEQYV.

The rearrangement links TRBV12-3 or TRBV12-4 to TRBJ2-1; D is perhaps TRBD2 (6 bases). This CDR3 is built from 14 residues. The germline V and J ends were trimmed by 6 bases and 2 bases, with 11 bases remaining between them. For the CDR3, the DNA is TGTGCCAGCAGCCAGGGACTTACCTACAATGAGCAGTTCTTC. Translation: CASSQGLTYNEQFF.

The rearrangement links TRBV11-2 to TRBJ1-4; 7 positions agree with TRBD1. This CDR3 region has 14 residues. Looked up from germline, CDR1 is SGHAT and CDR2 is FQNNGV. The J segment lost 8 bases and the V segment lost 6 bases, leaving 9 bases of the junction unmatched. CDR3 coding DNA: TGTGCCAGCAGAGCGACAGGGCGGCGAGAAAAACTGTTTTTT. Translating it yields CASRATGRREKLFF.

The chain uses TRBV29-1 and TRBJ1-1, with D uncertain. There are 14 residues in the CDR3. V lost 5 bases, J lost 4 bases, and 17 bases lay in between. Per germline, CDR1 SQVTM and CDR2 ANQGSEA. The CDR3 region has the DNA TGCAGCGTTCTAGATATAGGGAAGGGCACTGAAGCTTTCTTT. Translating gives CSVLDIGKGTEAFF.

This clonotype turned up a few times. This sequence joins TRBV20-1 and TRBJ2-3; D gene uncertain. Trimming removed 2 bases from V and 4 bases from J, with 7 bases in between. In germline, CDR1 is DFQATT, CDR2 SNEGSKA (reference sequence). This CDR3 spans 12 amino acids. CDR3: CSARPSADTQYF. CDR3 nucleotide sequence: TGCAGTGCTAGACCTTCCGCAGATACGCAGTATTTT.

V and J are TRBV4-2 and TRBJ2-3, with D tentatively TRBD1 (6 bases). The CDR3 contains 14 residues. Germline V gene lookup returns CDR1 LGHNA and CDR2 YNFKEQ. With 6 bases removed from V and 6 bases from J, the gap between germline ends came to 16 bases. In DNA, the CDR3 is TGTGCCAGCAGAGAAGAGTCAGGGGCCGATACGCAGTATTTT. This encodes CASREESGADTQYF.

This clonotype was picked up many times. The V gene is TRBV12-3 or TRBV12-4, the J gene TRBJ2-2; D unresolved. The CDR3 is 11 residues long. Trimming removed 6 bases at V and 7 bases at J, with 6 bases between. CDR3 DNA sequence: TGTGCCAGCAGCTCCCGCGGGGAGCTGTTTTTT. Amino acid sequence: CASSSRGELFF.

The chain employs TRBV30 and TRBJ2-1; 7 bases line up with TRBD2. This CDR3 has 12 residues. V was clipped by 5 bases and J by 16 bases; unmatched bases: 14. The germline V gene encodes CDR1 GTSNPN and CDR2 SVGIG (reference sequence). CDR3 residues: CAWLPGGGRFFF. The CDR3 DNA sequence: TGTGCCTGGCTCCCTGGGGGGGGAAGGTTTTTCTTC.

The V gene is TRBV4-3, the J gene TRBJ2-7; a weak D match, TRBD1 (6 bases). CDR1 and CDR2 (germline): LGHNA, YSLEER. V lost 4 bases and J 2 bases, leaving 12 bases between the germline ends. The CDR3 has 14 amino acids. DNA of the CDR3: TGCGCCAGCAGCCGAGACAGGAGTCCCTACGAGCAGTACTTC. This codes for CASSRDRSPYEQYF.

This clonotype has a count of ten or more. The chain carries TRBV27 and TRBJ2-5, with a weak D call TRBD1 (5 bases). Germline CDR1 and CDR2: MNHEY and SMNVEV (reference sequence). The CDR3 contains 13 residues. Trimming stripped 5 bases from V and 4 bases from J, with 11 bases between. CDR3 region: CASSVRRGETQYF. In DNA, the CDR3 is TGTGCCAGCAGTGTCCGTAGGGGAGAGACCCAGTACTTC.

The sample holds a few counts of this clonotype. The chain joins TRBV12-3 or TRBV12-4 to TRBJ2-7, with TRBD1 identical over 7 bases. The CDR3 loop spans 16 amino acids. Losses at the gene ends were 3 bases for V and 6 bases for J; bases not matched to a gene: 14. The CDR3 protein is CASSFRRQGGSVEQYF. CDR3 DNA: TGTGCCAGCAGTTTCCGCCGACAGGGCGGTTCTGTCGAGCAGTACTTC.

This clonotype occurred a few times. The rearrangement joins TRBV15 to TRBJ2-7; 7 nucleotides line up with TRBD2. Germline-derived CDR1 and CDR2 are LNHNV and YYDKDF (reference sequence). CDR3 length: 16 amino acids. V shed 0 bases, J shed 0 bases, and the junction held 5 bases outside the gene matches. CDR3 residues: CATSRDSGQSSYEQYF. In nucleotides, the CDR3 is TGTGCCACCAGCAGAGATAGCGGGCAAAGCTCCTACGAGCAGTACTTC.

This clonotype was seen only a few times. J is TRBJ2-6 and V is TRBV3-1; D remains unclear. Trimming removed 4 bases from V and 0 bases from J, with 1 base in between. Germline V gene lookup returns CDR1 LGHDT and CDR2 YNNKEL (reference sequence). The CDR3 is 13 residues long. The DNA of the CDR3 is TGTGCCAGCAGCCGCTCTGGGGCCAACGTCCTGACTTTC. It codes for CASSRSGANVLTF.

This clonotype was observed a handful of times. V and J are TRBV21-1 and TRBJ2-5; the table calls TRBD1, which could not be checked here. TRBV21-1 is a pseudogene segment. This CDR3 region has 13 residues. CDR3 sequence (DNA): TGTGCCAGCAGGCCGGACCCTGGGGAGACCCAGTACTTC. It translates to CASRPDPGETQYF.

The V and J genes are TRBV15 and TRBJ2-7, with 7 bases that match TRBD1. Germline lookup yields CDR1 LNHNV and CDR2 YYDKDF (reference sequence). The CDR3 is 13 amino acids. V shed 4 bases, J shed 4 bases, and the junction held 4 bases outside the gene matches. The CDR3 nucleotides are TGTGCCACCAGCAATAGCAGGGGGTACGAGCAGTACTTC. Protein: CATSNSRGYEQYF.